Listed here are 5 T cell receptor beta chains from one sample, sequenced in a study of CD8+CD57+ T cells in acquired aplastic anemia. Both TCR beta VDJ combination and CDR3 sequence profiling were carried out. Genomic DNA was the template for this profiling. TCRdb reanalysed the reads using MiXCR and keeps one entry per CDR3 protein. This sample has hundreds of thousands of distinct CDR3 sequences, with just under 70% found just once. The sequenced material came from sorted CD4+, CD8+, or CD8+CD57+ T cells (not recorded which) from PBMCs. The receptors come from a human donor in good health, serving as a control.

The chain is built from TRBV7-2 and TRBJ2-5; D gene unclear. V was clipped by 5 bases and J by 14 bases, with 18 bases between them. The CDR3 consists of 12 residues. In germline, CDR1 is SGHTA, CDR2 FQGNSA. The DNA of the CDR3 is TGTGCCAGCAGCCCGAACTCCTACGAGAATTACTTC. It translates to CASSPNSYENYF.

Worth noting for this clonotype: At one boundary the junction diverges from the germline segment, which might be a read error. The rearrangement uses TRBV7-8 and TRBJ2-7, with TRBD1 identical over 9 bases. This CDR3 has 16 residues. Germline V gene sequence: CDR1 SGHVS, CDR2 FQNEAQ. The CDR3 region is CASSLADRGYSYEQYF. The CDR3 DNA reads as TGTGCCAGCAGCCTAGCGGACAGGGGATACTCCTACGAGCAGTACTTC.

As to this clonotype: The final CDR3 position lacks the conserved phenylalanine or tryptophan, pointing to a likely read error. No DNA is shown, since the ends of the CDR3 on it are uncertain; the CDR3 is the one TCRdb lists. The J gene is TRBJ1-5, the V gene TRBV2; TRBD1, the table's D call, lacks a check against the DNA. In germline, CDR1 is SNHLY, CDR2 FYNNEI. Termini included, the CDR3 measures 16 amino acids. The CDR3 protein is CASSEARDRDSPLHFC.

This clonotype occurred once. Germline and junction disagree at one end, which may indicate a read error. The chain is built from TRBV7-2 and TRBJ1-1; 8 positions match TRBD1. The germline gives CDR1 SGHTA, CDR2 FQGNSA. The CDR3 is 12 amino acids. The CDR3 sequence is CASKDRDTEAFF. The CDR3 DNA follows: TGCGCCAGCAAGGACAGGGACACTGAAGCTTTCTTT.

This clonotype showed up many times. The chain joins TRBV29-1 to TRBJ1-1; TRBD1 matches 7 bases. This CDR3 comprises 14 residues. Germline-derived CDR1 and CDR2 are SQVTM and ANQGSEA. Trimming removed 2 bases from V and 5 bases from J; junction bases left unmatched: 8. CDR3 amino acids: CSVERGRVVTEAFF. The DNA for the CDR3 is TGCAGCGTTGAAAGGGGGCGCGTCGTAACTGAAGCTTTCTTT. The variable domain in full, with the rest retrieved from reference TRBV29-1 and TRBJ1-1, is SAVISQKPSRDICQRGTSLTIQCQVDSQVTMMFWYRQQPGQSLTLIATANQGSEATYESGFVIDKFPISRPNLTFSTLTVSNMSPEDSSIYLCSVERGRVVTEAFFGQGTRLTVV.